This T cell receptor (beta chain) was captured by sequencing in a study of Graves' ophthalmopathy and Graves' hyperthyroidism. Overall study results and limits: Appearing in blood as well were most expanded thyroid clonotypes above 0.001 frequency.

RNA transcripts provided the template for amplifying TCR beta CDR3 regions. RT-PCR was first run with HTBI primers, then multiplex PCR in a second round. One entry per CDR3 protein, called by TCRdb with MiXCR from the multiplex PCR reads. The sample holds approximately 500,000 distinct CDR3 sequences, about an eighth seen once. Orbital computed tomography, thyroid ultrasound, TRAb, serum thyroxine and clinical symptoms formed the basis of diagnosis. Sampling over 7.5 ml of fresh peripheral blood provided the PBMCs. This clonotype was observed many times. Antigen specificity is unknown. Source material: blood. The source is a woman under 40 with Graves' ophthalmopathy.

CDR3 DNA: TGTGCCAGCAGCCCCAGTACCCCTGAAGCTTTCTTT. Translation: CASSPSTPEAFF. V usage is TRBV12-3 or TRBV12-4 and J usage is TRBJ1-1; D gene unclear. V shed 6 bases and J shed 6 bases, with 11 bases lying between them. The CDR3 spans 12 residues.